The T cell receptor beta chain under discussion was sequenced for a study of blood T cell repertoires in COVID-19. Repertoires were generated with immunoSEQ multiplex PCR, while TCRdb's copy carries only in-frame clones and drops some. Found here are 110,000 or so clones, roughly 80% of them singletons; the top ten hold just over 15%. With 4 bases removed from V and 4 bases from J, the gap between germline ends came to 12 bases. The CDR3 spans 14 residues. Germline V gene data show CDR1 as SGHRS and CDR2 as YFSETQ. Specimen: peripheral blood. The source is an elderly woman with acute or convalescent COVID-19. The chain links TRBV5-1 to TRBJ2-1; tentatively, D is TRBD1 (6 bases). DNA of the CDR3: TGCGCCAGCAGCCAAGGGACATATTACAATGAGCAGTTCTTC. As protein: CASSQGTYYNEQFF.